These 32 T cell receptor beta chains share one sample of origin, sequenced in a study of T-cell memory formation after mild COVID-19. MiXCR was run by TCRdb on the 5' RACE reads, yielding one entry per CDR3 protein. The sample carries around 340,000 distinct CDR3 sequences, around 14% recorded once. The sample was PBMCs or a T cell subset sorted from them (not recorded which). The receptors stem from a young man who had mild COVID-19 (a few samples of this study predate the infection). Cell type and time point are not known.

The J gene is TRBJ2-7, the V gene TRBV29-1; D is possibly TRBD1 (6 bases). This CDR3 spans 12 amino acids. The V end was cut by 6 bases, the J end by 2 bases, with 11 bases between. Germline V gene lookup returns CDR1 SQVTM and CDR2 ANQGSEA. This chain's CDR3 is CSVRTATYEQYF. The CDR3 nucleotides read TGCAGCGTAAGGACAGCTACCTACGAGCAGTACTTC.

The chain joins TRBV12-2 to TRBJ2-5; the table's D call of TRBD1 was not tested on the DNA. TRBV12-2 is noted as a pseudogene. The CDR3 has 15 residues. The CDR3 DNA reads TGTGCAAGTCGCTCTCAGATCCGGGGGCAAGAGACCCAGTACTTC. It translates to CASRSQIRGQETQYF.

The chain recombines TRBV6-2 or TRBV6-3 with TRBJ1-1; D may be TRBD1 (6 bases). The ends were cut back, 5 bases at V and 5 bases at J, with 21 bases in the middle. Germline CDR1 is MNHEY and CDR2 is SVGEGT. The CDR3 extends over 16 amino acids. CDR3 sequence (DNA): TGTGCCAGCAGTCCCCGGGACATCCAATTGGCGACTGAAGCTTTCTTT. Protein sequence: CASSPRDIQLATEAFF.

J is TRBJ2-5 and V is TRBV3-1; D might be TRBD1 (6 bases). Looked up from germline, CDR1 is LGHDT and CDR2 is YNNKEL (reference sequence). The CDR3 length is 14 residues. With 1 base removed from V and 5 bases from J, the gap between germline ends came to 11 bases. DNA for the CDR3: TGTGCCAGCAGCCAAGGGACAGCCGGGGAGACCCAGTACTTC. Its protein is CASSQGTAGETQYF.

In this sample, this clonotype turned up a few times. The V and J genes are TRBV30 and TRBJ2-2; no clear D gene. Germline CDR1 and CDR2: GTSNPN and SVGIG (reference sequence). The V and J ends lost 1 base and 6 bases respectively, with 12 bases between them. The CDR3 loop spans 14 amino acids. DNA for the CDR3: TGTGCCTGGAGTGCTCGAAAGAGATCCGGGGAGCTGTTTTTT. Its translation: CAWSARKRSGELFF.

This clonotype was found a few times. This chain joins TRBV19 and TRBJ2-7; the D call may be TRBD1 or TRBD2 (7 bases each). Per germline, CDR1 LNHDA and CDR2 SQIVND (reference sequence). V lost 9 bases to trimming and J lost 3 bases, with 15 bases between them. The CDR3 spans 13 residues. The CDR3 is CASRDSGDYEQYF. The CDR3 nucleotides are TGTGCCAGCCGGGACAGCGGGGACTACGAGCAGTACTTC.

This clonotype was recorded many times. CDR3 sequence reads: CSARAEEGAYNEQFF. The CDR3 region has the DNA TGCAGTGCTAGAGCCGAGGAGGGGGCCTACAATGAGCAGTTCTTC. The rearrangement joins TRBV20-1 to TRBJ2-1; D might be TRBD1 or TRBD2, each matching 6 bases. Germline lookup yields CDR1 DFQATT and CDR2 SNEGSKA (reference sequence). The V end was cut by 1 base, the J end by 2 bases, with 12 bases between. This CDR3 spans 15 amino acids.

A few counts support this clonotype. CDR3: CASSRTGGYTF. The CDR3 DNA is TGTGCCAGCAGTCGGACAGGAGGCTACACCTTC. The chain carries TRBV12-3 or TRBV12-4 and TRBJ1-2, with 7 bases aligning to TRBD1. The CDR3 loop spans 11 amino acids. V shed 5 bases and J 8 bases; nucleotides not matched to a gene: 2.

This clonotype was detected a few times. The chain joins TRBV5-1 to TRBJ2-1; D call uncertain. CDR1 and CDR2 from the germline V gene are SGHRS and YFSETQ. The CDR3 loop spans 13 amino acids. V shed 4 bases and J shed 9 bases, with 14 bases lying between them. The CDR3 coding sequence is TGCGCCAGCAGCCTCTCTCTTCATACTGAGCAGTTCTTC. Protein sequence: CASSLSLHTEQFF.

This clonotype has only a few counts. The J gene is TRBJ2-3, the V gene TRBV7-3, with a weak D call TRBD1 (6 bases). V lost 5 bases and J lost 0, with 15 bases in between. Germline CDR1 reads SGHTA; CDR2 reads FQGTGA. This CDR3 has 16 amino acids. The CDR3 nucleotides are TGTGCCAGCAGCCAACAGGGTCAACCTAGCACAGATACGCAGTATTTT. Protein: CASSQQGQPSTDTQYF.

The chain links TRBV6-5 to TRBJ2-2; maybe TRBD2 (5 bases). Germline V gene sequence: CDR1 MNHEY, CDR2 SVGAGI. Trimming took off 4 bases at V and 0 bases at J, with 12 bases between the two ends. The CDR3 consists of 16 residues. The CDR3 here is CASSSLDGANTGELFF. The CDR3 nucleotides are TGTGCCAGCAGTTCCCTGGACGGGGCGAACACCGGGGAGCTGTTTTTT.

The V gene is TRBV4-1, the J gene TRBJ1-2, with 7 bases identical to TRBD1. J was trimmed by 10 bases and V by 4 bases; bases with no gene match: 12. The V gene's germline CDR1 is MGHRA and CDR2 YSYEKL. The length of the CDR3 is 14 residues. The CDR3 bases are TGCGCCAGCAGCCTCACAGGGGCTTATATGGACTACACCTTC. Protein sequence: CASSLTGAYMDYTF.

The chain combines TRBV4-1 with TRBJ2-3, with a weak D call TRBD1 (5 bases). Germline V lookup: CDR1 MGHRA, CDR2 YSYEKL. The CDR3 runs 18 residues. V was trimmed by 4 bases and J by 4 bases, leaving 24 bases between them. Here the CDR3 DNA reads TGCGCCAGCAGCCCCTACGGCGATCAGCAGGGTTCTTCAGATACGCAGTATTTT. Its translation: CASSPYGDQQGSSDTQYF.

The gene calls are TRBV5-4 and TRBJ2-5; TRBD1 might be the D (6 bases). The V gene lost 3 bases and the J gene lost 4 bases, with 16 bases spanning the gap. Germline CDR1 SGHNT, CDR2 YYREEE (reference sequence). CDR3 size: 15 residues. CDR3 amino acids: CASSSPIGTSETQYF. Written as DNA, the CDR3 is TGTGCCAGCAGCTCCCCAATTGGGACATCAGAGACCCAGTACTTC.

The V call is TRBV7-3, the J call TRBJ1-1; D not resolved. The germline gives CDR1 SGHTA, CDR2 FQGTGA. This CDR3 comprises 14 residues. Deletions cut 2 bases from V and 4 bases from J, with 11 bases between. The CDR3 sequence: CASSLGDPGTEAFF. CDR3 coding DNA: TGTGCCAGCAGCTTAGGCGACCCCGGCACTGAAGCTTTCTTT.

The table lists this clonotype with many counts. This chain links TRBV29-1 with TRBJ2-3, with 11 bases aligning to TRBD2. The CDR3 is 14 residues long. The V gene end was trimmed by 6 bases and the J gene end by 5 bases; junction bases not matched to a gene: 7. The germline gives CDR1 SQVTM, CDR2 ANQGSEA. In nucleotides, the CDR3 is TGCAGCGTAATAGCGGGGGGGCCGGGAGATACGCAGTATTTT. Its translation: CSVIAGGPGDTQYF.

With respect to this clonotype: An end of the junction does not agree with germline; a read error may underlie this. The chain links TRBV28 to TRBJ2-6, with D tentatively TRBD1 (6 bases). CDR3 length: 15 residues. The germline gives CDR1 MDHEN, CDR2 SYDVKM. In nucleotides, the CDR3 is TGTGCCAGCACCGGGACAAACTCTGTGGCCAACGTCCTGACTTTC. Translating gives CASTGTNSVANVLTF.

The chain recombines TRBV7-2 with TRBJ2-4; TRBD1 matches 7 bases. Unmatched junction bases numbered 4, after V lost 5 bases and J lost 6 bases. The CDR3 runs to 13 residues. Germline V gene sequence: CDR1 SGHTA, CDR2 FQGNSA. The CDR3 loop reads CASSRDSRNIQYF. CDR3 in DNA: TGTGCCAGCAGCCGGGACAGCAGAAACATTCAGTACTTC.

V gene TRBV11-3 combines with J gene TRBJ2-5; D may correspond to TRBD1 or TRBD2 (6 bases each). The CDR3 extends over 15 amino acids. CDR1 and CDR2 from the germline V gene are SGHNT and YENEEA. The V and J ends lost 5 bases and 6 bases respectively, with 19 bases between them. The DNA for the CDR3 is TGTGCCAGCAGCCCCCCCGGGGGCCCCCCGAAGACCCAGTACTTC. Protein product: CASSPPGGPPKTQYF.

The chain uses TRBV20-1 and TRBJ1-1, with D maybe TRBD1 (5 bases). Deletions cut 3 bases from V and 2 bases from J, with 16 bases between. Germline loops: CDR1 DFQATT, CDR2 SNEGSKA (reference sequence). The CDR3 is 15 residues long. The CDR3: CSASIPVRTNTEAFF. Written as DNA, the CDR3 is TGCAGTGCTAGTATTCCGGTCAGGACAAACACTGAAGCTTTCTTT.

There are many counts of this clonotype. The chain has TRBV9 and TRBJ2-2; 7 bases align to TRBD2. The CDR3 is 15 residues long. The trim removed 0 bases at V and 1 base at J, leaving 0 bases unmatched. Germline CDR1 reads SGDLS; CDR2 reads YYNGEE. CDR3: CASSVGGGNTGELFF. The CDR3 nucleotides read TGTGCCAGCAGCGTAGGCGGGGGGAACACCGGGGAGCTGTTTTTT. Looking up the rest from reference TRBV9 and TRBJ2-2 gives the full variable domain: DSGVTQTPKHLITATGQRVTLRCSPRSGDLSVYWYQQSLDQGLQFLIQYYNGEERAKGNILERFSAQQFPDLHSELNLSSLELGDSALYFCASSVGGGNTGELFFGEGSRLTVL.

A word on this clonotype: This may be a read error: a much more frequent sequence differs by one nucleotide. This chain uses TRBV7-9 with TRBJ1-5; D is ambiguous. CDR1 and CDR2 from the germline V gene are SEHNR and FQNEAQ (reference sequence). V lost 6 bases to trimming and J lost 2 bases, with 11 bases between them. CDR3 length: 14 amino acids. Here the CDR3 reads CASSPPIGNQPQHF. CDR3 DNA sequence: TGTGCCAGCAGTCCACCAATTGGCAATCAGCCCCAGCATTTT.

The chain recombines TRBV7-2 with TRBJ2-1; D ambiguous. The CDR3 loop spans 11 amino acids. V was shortened by 8 bases and J by 7 bases, with 9 bases between the two germline ends. Germline values: CDR1 SGHTA, CDR2 FQGNSA. The CDR3 sequence: CASRESNEQFF. CDR3 nucleotide sequence: TGTGCCAGCCGCGAAAGTAATGAGCAGTTCTTC.

This clonotype was recorded a few times. V and J are TRBV5-1 and TRBJ2-3; 14 bases are a match to TRBD2. Germline values: CDR1 SGHRS, CDR2 YFSETQ. Trimming cost V 1 base and J 1 base; bases outside gene matches: 2. The CDR3 runs to 17 residues. The CDR3 reads CASSLPGLAGGTDTQYF. DNA for the CDR3: TGCGCCAGCAGCTTGCCGGGACTAGCGGGGGGCACAGATACGCAGTATTTT.

This clonotype has just a few counts. V usage is TRBV7-2 and J usage is TRBJ2-1; D gene ambiguous. CDR3 size: 13 residues. V lost 1 base and J lost 7, with 8 bases in between. Germline lookup yields CDR1 SGHTA and CDR2 FQGNSA. The CDR3 loop is CASSLEFVNEQFF. CDR3 coding DNA: TGTGCCAGCAGCTTAGAGTTCGTGAATGAGCAGTTCTTC.

This clonotype showed up many times. The chain couples TRBV12-3 or TRBV12-4 to TRBJ2-7; 7 bases align to TRBD2. The V segment lost 3 bases and the J segment 6 bases; nucleotides outside the gene matches: 2. This CDR3 has 12 residues. CDR3 nucleotide sequence: TGTGCCAGCAGTTTGGGAGGGACCGAGCAGTACTTC. It encodes CASSLGGTEQYF.

The V gene is TRBV14, the J gene TRBJ2-3, with D possibly TRBD1 on 5 matching bases. Germline V gene lookup returns CDR1 SGHDN and CDR2 FVKESK. The CDR3 spans 17 residues. Deletions cut 4 bases from V and 0 bases from J, with 17 bases between. The CDR3 here is CASSRLAGSSSTDTQYF. CDR3 in DNA: TGTGCCAGCAGCCGGTTAGCAGGGTCTTCTAGCACAGATACGCAGTATTTT.

The chain is built from TRBV7-9 and TRBJ1-5; tentative D call: TRBD1 (6 bases). Between the trimmed V and J ends, which lost 6 bases and 6 bases, there was a span of 15 bases. In germline, CDR1 is SEHNR, CDR2 FQNEAQ (reference sequence). CDR3 length: 14 amino acids. The CDR3 sequence is CASSREGGAQPQHF. In DNA, the CDR3 is TGTGCCAGCAGTCGGGAGGGGGGTGCTCAGCCCCAGCATTTT.

This clonotype was seen a handful of times. V is TRBV6-6 and J is TRBJ2-7; 8 bases fit TRBD1. This CDR3 region has 14 residues. CDR1 and CDR2 (germline): MNHNY, SVGAGI (reference sequence). V lost 7 bases and J lost 2; bases outside the gene matches: 7. This chain's CDR3 is CASIQGDRPYEQYF. In nucleotides, the CDR3 is TGTGCCAGCATTCAGGGGGACAGGCCCTACGAGCAGTACTTC.

The CDR3 protein is CASSLAGEVDTQYF. In DNA form, the CDR3 reads TGCGCCAGCAGCTTGGCAGGGGAGGTAGATACGCAGTATTTT. This chain uses TRBV5-1 with TRBJ2-3; the D call may be TRBD1 or TRBD2 (6 bases each). This CDR3 has 14 residues. Trimming took 0 bases from V and 5 from J, leaving 10 bases between them. Germline CDR1 and CDR2: SGHRS and YFSETQ. The full variable domain, completed using reference TRBV5-1 and TRBJ2-3, is KAGVTQTPRYLIKTRGQQVTLSCSPISGHRSVSWYQQTPGQGLQFLFEYFSETQRNKGNFPGRFSGRQFSNSRSEMNVSTLELGDSALYLCASSLAGEVDTQYFGPGTRLTVL.

The table lists this clonotype with a few counts. The genes are TRBV5-1 and TRBJ2-6; weak D call: TRBD1 (6 bases). Trimming took off 1 base at V and 9 bases at J, with 11 bases between the two ends. Germline V CDR1 and CDR2: SGHRS, YFSETQ. The CDR3 has 14 residues. CDR3 nucleotides: TGCGCCAGCAGCTTGACAGGGAGTGGCAACGTCCTGACTTTC. Amino acid sequence: CASSLTGSGNVLTF. The full variable domain, completed using reference TRBV5-1 and TRBJ2-6, is KAGVTQTPRYLIKTRGQQVTLSCSPISGHRSVSWYQQTPGQGLQFLFEYFSETQRNKGNFPGRFSGRQFSNSRSEMNVSTLELGDSALYLCASSLTGSGNVLTFGAGSRLTVL.

This clonotype showed up just a few times. The rearrangement uses TRBV10-3 and TRBJ2-7, with 7 bases aligning to TRBD1. Germline V CDR1 and CDR2: ENHRY, SYGVKD. V gave up 4 bases and J gave up 4 bases; unmatched junction bases: 7. The CDR3 consists of 14 residues. For the CDR3, the DNA is TGTGCCATCAGTGCACAGGGGAACGGTTACGAGCAGTACGTC. Translated, it gives CAISAQGNGYEQYV.